Below, 19 T cell receptor beta chains from the same sample are listed, as sequenced in a study of cytomegalovirus exposure and HLA in healthy donors. The PCR made use of 60 Vbeta and 13 Jbeta primers. Produced via immunoSEQ multiplex PCR; TCRdb's table is partial and in-frame only. The table includes some 120,000 clones, 79% detected once. Sequenced material: PBMCs. Source of these receptors: a young man in good health and CMV-seropositive.

J is TRBJ2-1 and V is TRBV10-3, with a possible D match to TRBD2 (6 bases). Germline V gene sequence: CDR1 ENHRY, CDR2 SYGVKD. The CDR3 consists of 15 residues. For the CDR3, the DNA is TGTGCTGCGGGGCGGGAAGACCCCTCCTACAATGAGCAGTTCTTC. The encoded protein is CAAGREDPSYNEQFF.

V gene TRBV7-6 combines with J gene TRBJ2-7; D is perhaps TRBD2 (6 bases). This CDR3 comprises 12 residues. Germline V gene lookup returns CDR1 SGHVS and CDR2 FNYEAQ. V shed 1 base and J shed 5 bases, with 6 bases lying between them. This CDR3 reads CASSLGGDEQYF. CDR3 in DNA: TGTGCCAGCAGCTTAGGCGGGGACGAGCAGTACTTC.

The chain couples TRBV23-1 to TRBJ2-7; 8 bases line up with TRBD1. TRBV23-1 is labeled an ORF, and its function is uncertain. The length of the CDR3 is 18 residues. V shed 2 bases and J 1 base; nucleotides not matched to a gene: 13. The CDR3 sequence: CASSQGRGRCFWSYEQYF. Here the CDR3 DNA reads TGCGCCAGCAGTCAAGGCAGGGGGCGGTGTTTTTGGTCCTACGAGCAGTACTTC.

V is TRBV9 and J is TRBJ1-2; D may be TRBD1 (6 bases). The CDR3 is made up of 15 amino acids. Germline V CDR1 and CDR2: SGDLS, YYNGEE. Between the trimmed V and J ends, which lost 3 bases and 2 bases, there was a span of 14 bases. CDR3 nucleotides: TGTGCCAGCAGCGCGACGTGGACAGCCAACTATGGCTACACCTTC. Translated, it gives CASSATWTANYGYTF.

V is TRBV6-6 and J is TRBJ2-7, with TRBD1 identical over 8 bases. There are 15 residues in the CDR3. Germline values: CDR1 MNHNY, CDR2 SVGAGI (reference sequence). V lost 0 bases and J lost 3; bases outside the gene matches: 4. Here the CDR3 reads CASSYSTGQGYEQYF. The CDR3 coding sequence is TGTGCCAGCAGTTACTCCACCGGACAGGGCTACGAGCAGTACTTC.

The chain couples TRBV7-9 to TRBJ1-1; 7 positions match TRBD1. In germline, CDR1 is SEHNR, CDR2 FQNEAQ (reference sequence). This CDR3 comprises 14 residues. Trimming removed 5 bases from V and 2 bases from J; junction bases left unmatched: 5. CDR3: CASSGHRGNTEAFF. In DNA, the CDR3 is TGTGCCAGCAGCGGCCACAGGGGTAACACTGAAGCTTTCTTT.

This clone has just a few counts. This rearrangement joins TRBV10-3 to TRBJ1-2, with D possibly being TRBD1 (5 bases). CDR3 size: 12 residues. CDR1 ENHRY and CDR2 SYGVKD come from the germline V gene. V was shortened by 6 bases and J by 3 bases, with 8 bases between the two germline ends. The CDR3 spells CAIRGGDYGYTF. The CDR3 region has the DNA TGTGCCATCAGAGGAGGGGACTATGGCTACACCTTC.

V gene TRBV2 combines with J gene TRBJ2-5; no clear D gene. Near its end, the DNA agrees better with TRBJ2-7, so the J call may be wrong. In germline, CDR1 is SNHLY, CDR2 FYNNEI. The CDR3 is 14 residues long. For the CDR3, the DNA is TGTGCCAGCAGCCCCCGGTCACAAAACTACGAGCAGTACTTC. This translates into CASSPRSQNYEQYF.

The gene calls are TRBV2 and TRBJ2-2; 13 nucleotides agree with TRBD2. Germline loops: CDR1 SNHLY, CDR2 FYNNEI. J gave up 5 bases and V 8 bases, and 2 bases lay outside the gene matches. The length of the CDR3 is 14 residues. This CDR3 is CASQGLAGTGELFF. The CDR3 DNA sequence: TGTGCCAGCCAGGGACTAGCGGGGACCGGGGAGCTGTTTTTT.

The chain links TRBV21-1 to TRBJ1-5; the D segment call TRBD1 is taken from the table without a DNA check. TRBV21-1 corresponds to a pseudogene. The CDR3 sequence is 24 residues long. For the CDR3, the DNA is TGTGCCAGCAGCAAAGCGCTTTTTGATCGCTTTGGAATGGATCGGGACACCCTGTATCAGCCCCAGCATTTT. Translation gives CASSKALFDRFGMDRDTLYQPQHF.

V is TRBV5-1 and J is TRBJ1-1, with D hard to call. The V end was cut by 5 bases, the J end by 4 bases, with 18 bases between. Germline V gives CDR1 SGHRS, CDR2 YFSETQ. The CDR3 loop spans 15 amino acids. As DNA, the CDR3 is TGCGCCAGCAGGCCCCTCGGACGGCGGGGCACTGAAGCTTTCTTT. Encoded protein: CASRPLGRRGTEAFF.

V gene TRBV4-2 combines with J gene TRBJ2-3, with 11 positions matching TRBD2. The CDR3 extends over 16 amino acids. V was clipped by 0 bases and J by 7 bases; unmatched bases: 6. Germline lookup yields CDR1 LGHNA and CDR2 YNFKEQ. CDR3 loop: CASSQELAGGPHTQYF. For the CDR3, the DNA is TGTGCCAGCAGCCAAGAGTTAGCGGGGGGGCCACATACGCAGTATTTT.

The J gene is TRBJ1-5, the V gene TRBV4-2; maybe TRBD1 (5 bases). Trimming shortened V by 4 bases and J by 4 bases, and 11 bases separated the two germline ends. This CDR3 comprises 14 residues. Germline V gives CDR1 LGHNA, CDR2 YNFKEQ. The CDR3 DNA reads as TGTGCCAGCAGCCCCGGACAAGGTAATCAGCCCCAGCATTTT. Residues: CASSPGQGNQPQHF.

This clone was seen a few times. The genes are TRBV18 and TRBJ2-5; a possible D gene is TRBD1 (5 bases). V lost 1 base and J 5 bases, leaving 14 bases between the germline ends. The CDR3 is 15 residues long. Germline V gives CDR1 KGHSH, CDR2 LQKENI. The CDR3 region is CASSPLQGAMETQYF. The CDR3 DNA sequence: TGTGCCAGCTCACCACTTCAAGGGGCGATGGAGACCCAGTACTTC.

This clone turned up a few times. The rearrangement links TRBV4-3 to TRBJ1-2, with D hard to call. The CDR3 is 13 amino acids. Trimming stripped 1 base from V and 8 bases from J, with 11 bases between. Germline V gene data show CDR1 as LGHNA and CDR2 as YSLEER. The CDR3 region has the DNA TGCGCCAGCAGCCAAGTAGCCGGGGTCGGCTACACCTTC. Translated: CASSQVAGVGYTF.

A remark on this clone: Germline is not matched at one junction end, which may reflect a read error. The chain combines TRBV15 with TRBJ2-4; unclear D gene. Germline V gives CDR1 LNHNV, CDR2 YYDKDF (reference sequence). The CDR3 is 13 amino acids. In DNA, the CDR3 is TGTGCCACCAGCGGAGAGACGGGAAACATTCAGTACTTC. It encodes CATSGETGNIQYF.

This clone appeared a single time. J is TRBJ2-3 and V is TRBV11-3, with TRBD2 as a possible D gene (7 bases). The CDR3 contains 13 residues. Germline V gene data show CDR1 as SGHNT and CDR2 as YENEEA. Trimming removed 9 bases from V and 5 bases from J, with 15 bases in between. CDR3 region: CASLRGAGDTQYF. As DNA, the CDR3 is TGTGCCAGTCTTCGGGGGGCGGGAGATACGCAGTATTTT. The full variable domain, its missing parts supplied by reference TRBV11-3 and TRBJ2-3, is EAGVVQSPRYKIIEKKQPVAFWCNPISGHNTLYWYLQNLGQGPELLIRYENEEAVDDSQLPKDRFSAERLKGVDSTLKIQPAELGDSAVYLCASLRGAGDTQYFGPGTRLTVL.

This chain links TRBV6-1 with TRBJ1-1; possibly TRBD1 for D (6 bases). From germline, CDR1 is MNHNS and CDR2 SASEGT. V lost 6 bases and J 5 bases, leaving 13 bases between the germline ends. This CDR3 contains 13 residues. CDR3 sequence reads: CASRLQGHTEAFF. CDR3 bases: TGTGCCAGCAGATTACAGGGTCATACTGAAGCTTTCTTT.

The genes are TRBV5-1 and TRBJ2-5; 8 bases align to TRBD1. V lost 3 bases, J lost 5 bases, and 9 bases stayed unmatched. The CDR3 has 15 residues. Germline V gene lookup returns CDR1 SGHRS and CDR2 YFSETQ. The CDR3 spells CASSWGSGGEETQYF. CDR3 DNA sequence: TGCGCCAGCAGCTGGGGTTCAGGGGGCGAGGAGACCCAGTACTTC. The whole variable domain, remainder taken from reference TRBV5-1 and TRBJ2-5, is KAGVTQTPRYLIKTRGQQVTLSCSPISGHRSVSWYQQTPGQGLQFLFEYFSETQRNKGNFPGRFSGRQFSNSRSEMNVSTLELGDSALYLCASSWGSGGEETQYFGPGTRLLVL.